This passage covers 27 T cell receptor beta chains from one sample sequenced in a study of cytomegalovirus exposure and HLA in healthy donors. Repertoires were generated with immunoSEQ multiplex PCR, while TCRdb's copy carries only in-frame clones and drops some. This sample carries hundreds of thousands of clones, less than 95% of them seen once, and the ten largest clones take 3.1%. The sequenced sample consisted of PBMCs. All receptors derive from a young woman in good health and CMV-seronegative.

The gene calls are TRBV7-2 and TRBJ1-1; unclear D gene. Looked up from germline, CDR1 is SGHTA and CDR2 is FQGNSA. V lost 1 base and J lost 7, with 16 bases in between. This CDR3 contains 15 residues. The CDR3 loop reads CASSLVGGRLDEAFF. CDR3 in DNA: TGTGCCAGCAGCTTAGTCGGAGGACGGTTAGATGAAGCTTTCTTT.

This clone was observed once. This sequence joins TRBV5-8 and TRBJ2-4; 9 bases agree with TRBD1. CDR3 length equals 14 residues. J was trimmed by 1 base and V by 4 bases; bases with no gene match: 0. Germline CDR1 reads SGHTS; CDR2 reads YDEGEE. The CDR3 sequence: CASSGTGAKNIQYF. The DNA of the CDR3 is TGTGCCAGCAGCGGGACAGGGGCCAAAAACATTCAGTACTTC. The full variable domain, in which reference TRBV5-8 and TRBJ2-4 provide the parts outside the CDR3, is EAGVTQSPTHLIKTRGQQATLRCSPISGHTSVYWYQQALGLGLQFLLWYDEGEERNRGNFPPRFSGRQFPNYSSELNVNALELEDSALYLCASSGTGAKNIQYFGAGTRLSVL.

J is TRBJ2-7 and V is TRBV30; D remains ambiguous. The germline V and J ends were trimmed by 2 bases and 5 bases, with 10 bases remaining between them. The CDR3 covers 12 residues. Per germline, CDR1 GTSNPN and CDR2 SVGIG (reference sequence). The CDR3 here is CAWSSIHNEQYF. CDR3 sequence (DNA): TGTGCCTGGAGTTCGATCCATAACGAGCAGTACTTC.

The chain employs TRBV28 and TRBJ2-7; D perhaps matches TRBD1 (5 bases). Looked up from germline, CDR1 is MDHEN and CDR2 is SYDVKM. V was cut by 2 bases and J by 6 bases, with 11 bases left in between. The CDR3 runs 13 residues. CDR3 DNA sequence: TGTGCCAGCAGTTTAGGGGCCCAGGTCGAGCAGTACTTC. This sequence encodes CASSLGAQVEQYF.

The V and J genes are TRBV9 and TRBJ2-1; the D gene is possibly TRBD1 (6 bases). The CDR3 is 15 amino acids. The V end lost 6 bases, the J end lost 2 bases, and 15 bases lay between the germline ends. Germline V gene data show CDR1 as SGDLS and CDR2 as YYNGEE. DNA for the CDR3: TGTGCCAGCACCCCGGCAGGGGACCCCTACAATGAGCAGTTCTTC. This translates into CASTPAGDPYNEQFF.

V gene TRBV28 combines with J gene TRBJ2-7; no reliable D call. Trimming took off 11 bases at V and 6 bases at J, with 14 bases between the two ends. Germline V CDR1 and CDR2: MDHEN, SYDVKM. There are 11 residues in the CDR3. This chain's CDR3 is CASRTASEQYF. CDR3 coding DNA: TGTGCCTCACGGACCGCTTCCGAGCAGTACTTC.

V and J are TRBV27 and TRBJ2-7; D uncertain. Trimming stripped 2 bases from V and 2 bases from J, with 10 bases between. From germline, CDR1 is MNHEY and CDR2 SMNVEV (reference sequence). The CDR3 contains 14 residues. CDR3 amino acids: CASSLIESAYEQYF. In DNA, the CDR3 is TGTGCCAGCAGTTTAATAGAAAGCGCCTACGAGCAGTACTTC.

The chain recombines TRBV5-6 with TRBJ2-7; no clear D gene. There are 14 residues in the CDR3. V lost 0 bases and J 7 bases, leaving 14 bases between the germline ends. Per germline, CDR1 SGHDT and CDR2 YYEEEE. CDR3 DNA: TGTGCCAGCAGCTTGGGAGGTAATCCGGTGGAGCAGTACTTC. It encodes CASSLGGNPVEQYF.

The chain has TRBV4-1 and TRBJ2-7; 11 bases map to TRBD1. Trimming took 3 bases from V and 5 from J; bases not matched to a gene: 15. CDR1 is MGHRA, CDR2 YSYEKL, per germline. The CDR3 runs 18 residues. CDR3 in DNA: TGCGCCAGCAGCCACCCGGGACAGGGGGTCGGAAGGGCCAACGAGCAGTACTTC. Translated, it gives CASSHPGQGVGRANEQYF.

The CDR3 spells CAWSVGISTDTQYF. CDR3 nucleotide sequence: TGTGCCTGGAGTGTGGGGATAAGCACAGATACGCAGTATTTT. The chain carries TRBV30 and TRBJ2-3; the D is unclear. The V and J ends lost 0 bases and 0 bases respectively, with 7 bases between them. There are 14 residues in the CDR3. From germline, CDR1 is GTSNPN and CDR2 SVGIG (reference sequence).

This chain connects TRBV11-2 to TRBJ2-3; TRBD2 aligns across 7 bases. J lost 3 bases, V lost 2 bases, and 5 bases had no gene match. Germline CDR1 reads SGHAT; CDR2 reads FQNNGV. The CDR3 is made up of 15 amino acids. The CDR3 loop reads CASSLLLAETDTQYF. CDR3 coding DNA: TGTGCCAGCAGCTTACTTCTAGCGGAGACAGATACGCAGTATTTT.

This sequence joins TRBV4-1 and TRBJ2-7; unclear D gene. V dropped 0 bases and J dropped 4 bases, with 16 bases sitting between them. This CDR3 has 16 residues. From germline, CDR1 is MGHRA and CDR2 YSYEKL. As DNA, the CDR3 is TGCGCCAGCAGCCAAGATTTGGCACCCGGTTCGTACGAGCAGTACTTC. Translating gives CASSQDLAPGSYEQYF.

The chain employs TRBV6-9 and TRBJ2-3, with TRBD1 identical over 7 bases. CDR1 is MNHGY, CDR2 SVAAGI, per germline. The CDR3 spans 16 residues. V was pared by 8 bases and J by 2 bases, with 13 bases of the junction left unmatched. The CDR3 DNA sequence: TGTGCCAGCGGCGTTGGGACAGAGAGTCTCACAGATACGCAGTATTTT. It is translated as CASGVGTESLTDTQYF.

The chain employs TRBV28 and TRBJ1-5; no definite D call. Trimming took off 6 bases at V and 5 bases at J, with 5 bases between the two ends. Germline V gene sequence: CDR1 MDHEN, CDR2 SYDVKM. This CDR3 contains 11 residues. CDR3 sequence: CASSKHQPQHF. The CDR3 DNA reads TGTGCCAGCAGCAAACATCAGCCCCAGCATTTT. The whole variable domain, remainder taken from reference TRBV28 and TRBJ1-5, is DVKVTQSSRYLVKRTGEKVFLECVQDMDHENMFWYRQDPGLGLRLIYFSYDVKMKEKGDIPEGYSVSREKKERFSLILESASTNQTSMYLCASSKHQPQHFGDGTRLSIL.

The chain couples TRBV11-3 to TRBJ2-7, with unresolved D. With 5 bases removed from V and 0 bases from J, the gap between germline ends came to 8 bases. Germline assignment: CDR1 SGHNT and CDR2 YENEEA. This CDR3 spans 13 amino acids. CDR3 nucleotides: TGTGCCAGCAGCCCGTTTAACTCCTACGAGCAGTACTTC. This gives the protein CASSPFNSYEQYF.

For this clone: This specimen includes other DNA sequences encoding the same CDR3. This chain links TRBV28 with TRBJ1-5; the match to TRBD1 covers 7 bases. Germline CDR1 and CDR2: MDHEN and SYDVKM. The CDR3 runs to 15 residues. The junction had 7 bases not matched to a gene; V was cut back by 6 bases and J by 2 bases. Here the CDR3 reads CASSSSGTGNQPQHF. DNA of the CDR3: TGTGCCAGCAGCAGCAGTGGGACAGGCAATCAGCCCCAGCATTTT. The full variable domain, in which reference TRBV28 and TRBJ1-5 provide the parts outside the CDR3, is DVKVTQSSRYLVKRTGEKVFLECVQDMDHENMFWYRQDPGLGLRLIYFSYDVKMKEKGDIPEGYSVSREKKERFSLILESASTNQTSMYLCASSSSGTGNQPQHFGDGTRLSIL.

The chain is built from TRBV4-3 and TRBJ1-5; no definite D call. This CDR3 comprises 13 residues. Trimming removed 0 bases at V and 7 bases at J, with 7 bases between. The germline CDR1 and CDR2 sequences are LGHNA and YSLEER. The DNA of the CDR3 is TGCGCCAGCAGCCAAGACGGAAACCAGCCCCAGCATTTT. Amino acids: CASSQDGNQPQHF.

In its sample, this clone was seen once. CDR3 bases: TGTGCCAGCACCAAAATCGGGGGAGGGCCTATCCATGAGCAGTTCTTC. It translates to CASTKIGGGPIHEQFF. The V and J genes are TRBV27 and TRBJ2-1; 7 bases are a match to TRBD2. The CDR3 contains 16 residues. The V gene's germline CDR1 is MNHEY and CDR2 SMNVEV (reference sequence). V trimming: 7 bases; J trimming: 8 bases; junction bases outside the gene matches: 17.

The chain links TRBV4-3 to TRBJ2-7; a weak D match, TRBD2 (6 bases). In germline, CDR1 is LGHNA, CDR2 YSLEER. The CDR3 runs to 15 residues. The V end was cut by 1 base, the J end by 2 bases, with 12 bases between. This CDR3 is CASSQVWAGTYEQYF. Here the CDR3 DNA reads TGCGCCAGCAGCCAAGTTTGGGCGGGAACCTACGAGCAGTACTTC.

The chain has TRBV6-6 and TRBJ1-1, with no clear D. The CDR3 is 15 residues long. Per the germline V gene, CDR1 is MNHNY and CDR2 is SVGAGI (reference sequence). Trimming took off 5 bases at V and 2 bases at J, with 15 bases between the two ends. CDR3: CASSPRPDANTEAFF. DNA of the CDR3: TGTGCCAGCAGTCCTCGGCCAGACGCTAACACTGAAGCTTTCTTT.

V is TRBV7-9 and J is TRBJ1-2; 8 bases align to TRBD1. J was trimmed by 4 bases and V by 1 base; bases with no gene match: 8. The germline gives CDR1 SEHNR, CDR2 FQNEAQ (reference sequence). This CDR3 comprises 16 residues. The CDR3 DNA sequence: TGTGCCAGCAGCTTAGGGACAGGGCTTCCTACCTATGGCTACACCTTC. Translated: CASSLGTGLPTYGYTF.

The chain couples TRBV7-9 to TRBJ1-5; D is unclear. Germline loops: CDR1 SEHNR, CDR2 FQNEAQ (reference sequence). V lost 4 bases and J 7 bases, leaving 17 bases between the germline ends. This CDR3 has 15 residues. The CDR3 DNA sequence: TGTGCCAGCAGCTCCGCCGGGGAAGTTGCGCAGCCCCAGCATTTT. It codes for CASSSAGEVAQPQHF.

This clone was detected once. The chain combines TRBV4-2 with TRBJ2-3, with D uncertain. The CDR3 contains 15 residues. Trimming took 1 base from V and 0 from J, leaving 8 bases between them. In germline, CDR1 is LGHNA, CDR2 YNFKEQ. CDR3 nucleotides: TGTGCCAGCAGCCAAGTAGTAAGCAGCACAGATACGCAGTATTTT. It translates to CASSQVVSSTDTQYF.

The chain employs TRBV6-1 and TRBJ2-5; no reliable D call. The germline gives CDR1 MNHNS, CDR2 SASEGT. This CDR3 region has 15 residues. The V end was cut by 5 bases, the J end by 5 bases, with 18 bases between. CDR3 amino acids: CASSPQMGLGETQYF. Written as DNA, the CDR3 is TGTGCCAGCAGTCCCCAGATGGGCTTGGGGGAGACCCAGTACTTC.

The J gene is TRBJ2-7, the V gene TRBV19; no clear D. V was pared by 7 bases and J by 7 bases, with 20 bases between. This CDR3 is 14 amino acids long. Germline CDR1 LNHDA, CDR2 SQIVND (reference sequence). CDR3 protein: CASMLDRVIREQYF. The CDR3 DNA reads TGTGCCAGTATGTTGGACCGGGTTATCCGGGAGCAGTACTTC.

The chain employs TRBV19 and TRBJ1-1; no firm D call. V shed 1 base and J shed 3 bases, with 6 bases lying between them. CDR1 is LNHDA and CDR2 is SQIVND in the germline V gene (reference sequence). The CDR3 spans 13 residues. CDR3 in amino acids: CASSIVADTEAFF. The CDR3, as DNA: TGTGCCAGTAGTATAGTGGCAGACACTGAAGCTTTCTTT.

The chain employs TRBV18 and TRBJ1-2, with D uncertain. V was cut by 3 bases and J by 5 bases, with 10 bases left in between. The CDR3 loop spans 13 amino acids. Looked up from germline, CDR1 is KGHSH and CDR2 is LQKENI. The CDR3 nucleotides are TGTGCCAGCTCACCGGACGGATTATATGGCTACACCTTC. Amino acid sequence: CASSPDGLYGYTF.